This T cell receptor (beta chain) came from a study of blood T cell repertoires in COVID-19. Whole-study context: From T cells, B-cell-depleted T cells, or PBMCs came the material, which was cDNA or gDNA.

Germline values: CDR1 MNHEY, CDR2 SVGAGI. CDR3 size: 13 residues. V lost 2 bases and J 6 bases, leaving 8 bases between the germline ends. Assay used: immunoSEQ multiplex PCR; TCRdb lists only in-frame clones, some missing. The sample has 150,000 or so clones; around 67% are singletons. The V call is TRBV6-5, the J call TRBJ1-5; D is uncertain. The sequenced sample was peripheral blood. This TCR was sampled from an elderly woman with acute or convalescent COVID-19. The CDR3, as DNA: TGTGCCAGCAGTTACAGCGGTGCTCAGCCCCAGCATTTT. It specifies CASSYSGAQPQHF.